These 15 T cell receptor beta chains share one sample of origin, sequenced in a study of PD-1 blockade in classical Hodgkin lymphoma. Libraries were prepared by immunoSEQ multiplex PCR; TCRdb keeps only in-frame clonotypes and omits some of them. The table lists around 11,000 clones, 60% to 80% of them singletons. Noted time point: cycle 4 day 1 (C4D1), after five to seven weeks of nivolumab. Relapse after autologous stem cell transplantation occurred in every patient, and brentuximab vedotin exposure varied. The study purified CD4+ T cells from thawed PBMCs using magnetic negative selection. Sequenced material: CD4+ T cells from blood, taken before the fourth cycle of nivolumab. The receptor source for this set is a human donor with classical Hodgkin lymphoma.

The chain links TRBV6-5 to TRBJ2-1; weak D call: TRBD2 (5 bases). Germline loops: CDR1 MNHEY, CDR2 SVGAGI. Trimming cost V 6 bases and J 5 bases, with 11 bases left between them. The CDR3 spans 13 residues. The CDR3 reads CASSAAGDNEQFF. The CDR3 bases are TGTGCCAGCAGCGCTGCCGGGGACAATGAGCAGTTCTTC.

The chain uses TRBV29-1 and TRBJ2-3, with D possibly TRBD1 on 7 matching bases. CDR1 is SQVTM, CDR2 ANQGSEA, per germline. V was cut by 4 bases and J by 4 bases, with 15 bases left in between. The length of the CDR3 is 14 residues. The chain's CDR3 is CSVGQGGRADTQYF. The CDR3 coding sequence is TGCAGCGTTGGACAGGGAGGAAGGGCAGATACGCAGTATTTT.

The gene calls are TRBV6-1 and TRBJ2-4; TRBD1 matches at 8 bases. The CDR3 runs 17 residues. CDR1 and CDR2 from the germline V gene are MNHNS and SASEGT. Unmatched junction bases numbered 9, after V lost 3 bases and J lost 2 bases. This CDR3 is CASSEKHGQGSKNIQYF. CDR3 nucleotide sequence: TGTGCCAGCAGTGAGAAACACGGACAGGGTTCCAAAAACATTCAGTACTTC.

The chain carries TRBV5-1 and TRBJ2-5; a weak D match, TRBD2 (6 bases). The V end lost 0 bases, the J end lost 3 bases, and 12 bases lay between the germline ends. The CDR3 has 15 residues. The V gene's germline CDR1 is SGHRS and CDR2 YFSETQ. DNA of the CDR3: TGCGCCAGCAGCTTGGCGCGGGATCCAAAAGAGACCCAGTACTTC. Its protein is CASSLARDPKETQYF.

This clone turned up a few times. J is TRBJ1-5 and V is TRBV7-2; possible D gene TRBD1, 6 bases. Germline V lookup: CDR1 SGHTA, CDR2 FQGNSA. The V end was cut by 1 base, the J end by 6 bases, with 7 bases between. This CDR3 has 13 residues. The CDR3, as DNA: TGTGCCAGCAGCTTAGACAGGGCTCAGCCCCAGCATTTT. This encodes CASSLDRAQPQHF.

V and J are TRBV27 and TRBJ1-5; TRBD1 matches at 7 bases. The V gene's germline CDR1 is MNHEY and CDR2 SMNVEV (reference sequence). The trim removed 3 bases at V and 0 bases at J, leaving 11 bases unmatched. The CDR3 has 18 residues. In DNA, the CDR3 is TGTGCCAGCAGTTTGTATGGGACAGACCCTTATAGCAATCAGCCCCAGCATTTT. Translated, it gives CASSLYGTDPYSNQPQHF.

This clone is a singleton in its sample. The genes are TRBV6-4 and TRBJ2-1, with TRBD2 identical over 9 bases. Germline CDR1 reads MRHNA; CDR2 reads SNTAGT. The J segment lost 4 bases and the V segment lost 0 bases, leaving 1 base of the junction unmatched. This CDR3 has 15 amino acids. The CDR3 bases are TGTGCCAGCAGTGACTCTAGCGGGAGTTACAATGAGCAGTTCTTC. This sequence encodes CASSDSSGSYNEQFF.

The gene calls are TRBV18 and TRBJ2-7; D is unresolved. V dropped 8 bases and J dropped 0 bases, with 5 bases sitting between them. The germline CDR1 and CDR2 sequences are KGHSH and LQKENI. The CDR3 length is 11 residues. This CDR3 is CASHSSYEQYF. CDR3 DNA sequence: TGTGCCAGCCACAGCTCCTACGAGCAGTACTTC.

Concerning this clone: Other DNA sequences within the sample encode an identical CDR3. V usage is TRBV5-1 and J usage is TRBJ2-1; D gene ambiguous. Trimming took off 5 bases at V and 4 bases at J, with 10 bases between the two ends. The length of the CDR3 is 13 residues. Germline values: CDR1 SGHRS, CDR2 YFSETQ. The DNA for the CDR3 is TGCGCCAGCAGAAGTTCAGAATACAATGAGCAGTTCTTC. Translation gives CASRSSEYNEQFF.

This clone is a singleton in its sample. The chain combines TRBV6-4 with TRBJ2-3; TRBD2 aligns across 13 bases. The germline gives CDR1 MRHNA, CDR2 SNTAGT. V gave up 6 bases and J gave up 6 bases; unmatched junction bases: 6. This CDR3 has 15 residues. The CDR3 spells CASSRTSGSVDTQYF. The CDR3 DNA reads TGTGCCAGCAGCAGGACTAGCGGGAGCGTGGATACGCAGTATTTT.

This clone is medium-sized. The rearrangement uses TRBV7-9 and TRBJ2-1; D possibly corresponds to TRBD1 (6 bases). V was clipped by 10 bases and J by 15 bases, with 19 bases between them. Germline CDR1 reads SEHNR; CDR2 reads FQNEAQ (reference sequence). The CDR3 runs to 11 residues. CDR3: CATSPTGILFF. The CDR3 DNA reads as TGTGCCACCTCTCCTACAGGGATTCTGTTCTTC.

DNA for the CDR3: TGTGCCAGCAGCTTGACTCAATCCCCTCGGTCCAGCCGACCCACAGATACGCAGTATTTT. This encodes CASSLTQSPRSSRPTDTQYF. The chain has TRBV28 and TRBJ2-3; D is undetermined. The CDR3 is made up of 20 amino acids. Trimming shortened V by 6 bases and J by 2 bases, and 30 bases separated the two germline ends. Germline V gene data show CDR1 as MDHEN and CDR2 as SYDVKM.

This clone was seen a handful of times. This sequence joins TRBV6-1 and TRBJ1-5; the D is unclear. This CDR3 comprises 13 residues. Per germline, CDR1 MNHNS and CDR2 SASEGT. Trimming removed 3 bases from V and 11 bases from J, with 14 bases in between. CDR3 bases: TGTGCCAGCAGTGAGGTGGGTCCGAAGGCCCAGCATTTT. This codes for CASSEVGPKAQHF.

The chain carries TRBV9 and TRBJ1-1; D call uncertain. The CDR3 is 14 residues long. V was shortened by 0 bases and J by 5 bases, with 11 bases between the two germline ends. Germline values: CDR1 SGDLS, CDR2 YYNGEE. CDR3 region: CASSVGGGRTEAFF. The CDR3 coding sequence is TGTGCCAGCAGCGTAGGTGGAGGACGAACTGAAGCTTTCTTT.

The chain couples TRBV5-5 to TRBJ2-1; 7 nucleotides agree with TRBD2. J gave up 4 bases and V 3 bases, and 7 bases lay outside the gene matches. Germline V CDR1 and CDR2: SGHKS, YYEKEE (reference sequence). There are 15 residues in the CDR3. This CDR3 is CASSSTSAWYNEQFF. The DNA of the CDR3 is TGTGCCAGCAGCTCTACTAGCGCTTGGTACAATGAGCAGTTCTTC.